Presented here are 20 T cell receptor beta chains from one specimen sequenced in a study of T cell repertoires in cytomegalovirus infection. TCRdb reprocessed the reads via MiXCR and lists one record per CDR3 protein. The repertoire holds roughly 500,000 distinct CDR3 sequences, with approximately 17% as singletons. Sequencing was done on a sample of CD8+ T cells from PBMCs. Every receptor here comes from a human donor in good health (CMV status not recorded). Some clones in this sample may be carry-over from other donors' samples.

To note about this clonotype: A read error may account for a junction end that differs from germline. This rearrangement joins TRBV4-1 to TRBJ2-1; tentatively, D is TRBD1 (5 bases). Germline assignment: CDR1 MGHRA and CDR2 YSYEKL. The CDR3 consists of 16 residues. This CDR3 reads CASSQTSQSQGNEQFF. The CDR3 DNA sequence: TGTGCCAGCAGCCAAACCTCTCAGAGCCAGGGCAATGAGCAGTTCTTC.

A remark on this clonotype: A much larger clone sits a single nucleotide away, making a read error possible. In DNA, the CDR3 is TGTGCCATCAGTGAAAAGGGGGGCACTGAAGCTTTCTTT. Residues: CAISEKGGTEAFF. V gene TRBV10-3 combines with J gene TRBJ1-1, with D tentatively TRBD1 (6 bases). This CDR3 contains 13 residues. CDR1 and CDR2 (germline): ENHRY, SYGVKD. V was pared by 3 bases and J by 4 bases, with 9 bases between.

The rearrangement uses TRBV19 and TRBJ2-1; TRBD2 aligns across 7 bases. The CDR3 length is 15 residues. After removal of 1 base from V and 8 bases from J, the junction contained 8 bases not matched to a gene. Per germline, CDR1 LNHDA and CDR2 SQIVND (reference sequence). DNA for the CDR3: TGTGCCAGTAGTATAGGTGGTCGGGAGGTTGATGAGCAGTTCTTC. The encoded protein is CASSIGGREVDEQFF.

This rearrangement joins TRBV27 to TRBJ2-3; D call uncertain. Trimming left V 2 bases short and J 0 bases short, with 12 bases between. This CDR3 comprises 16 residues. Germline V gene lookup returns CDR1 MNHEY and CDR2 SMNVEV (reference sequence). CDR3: CASSLGLGSSTDTQYF. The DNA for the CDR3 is TGTGCCAGCAGTTTAGGTCTAGGATCTAGCACAGATACGCAGTATTTT.

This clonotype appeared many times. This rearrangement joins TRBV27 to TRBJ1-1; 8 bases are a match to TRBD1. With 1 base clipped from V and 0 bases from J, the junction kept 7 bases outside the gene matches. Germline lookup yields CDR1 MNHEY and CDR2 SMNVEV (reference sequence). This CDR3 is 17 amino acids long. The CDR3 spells CASSLYWQGALNTEAFF. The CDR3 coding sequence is TGTGCCAGCAGTTTATATTGGCAGGGGGCTCTGAACACTGAAGCTTTCTTT.

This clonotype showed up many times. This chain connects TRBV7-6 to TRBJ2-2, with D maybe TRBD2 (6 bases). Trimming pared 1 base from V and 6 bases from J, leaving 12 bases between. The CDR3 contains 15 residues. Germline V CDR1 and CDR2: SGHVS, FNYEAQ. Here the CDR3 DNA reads TGTGCCAGCAGCTTAGATTATGGCGGGGCCGGGGAGCTGTTTTTT. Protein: CASSLDYGGAGELFF.

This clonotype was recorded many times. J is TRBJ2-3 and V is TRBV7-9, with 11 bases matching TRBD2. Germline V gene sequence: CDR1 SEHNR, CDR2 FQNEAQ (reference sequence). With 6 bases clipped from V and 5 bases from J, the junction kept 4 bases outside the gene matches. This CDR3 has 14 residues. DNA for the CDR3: TGTGCCAGCAGACCTAGCGGGGGGATAGATACGCAGTATTTT. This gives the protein CASRPSGGIDTQYF.

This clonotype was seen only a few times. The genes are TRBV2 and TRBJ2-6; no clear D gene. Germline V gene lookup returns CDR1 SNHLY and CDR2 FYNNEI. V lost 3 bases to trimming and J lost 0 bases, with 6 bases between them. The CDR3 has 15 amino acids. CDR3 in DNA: TGTGCCAGCAGTGATCGGGCCTCTGGGGCCAACGTCCTGACTTTC. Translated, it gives CASSDRASGANVLTF.

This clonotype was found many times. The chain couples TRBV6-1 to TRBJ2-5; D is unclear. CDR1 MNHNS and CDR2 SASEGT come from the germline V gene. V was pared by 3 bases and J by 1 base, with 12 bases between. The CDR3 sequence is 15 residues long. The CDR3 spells CASSDDGSSQETQYF. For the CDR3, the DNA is TGTGCCAGCAGTGATGACGGCAGCAGCCAAGAGACCCAGTACTTC.

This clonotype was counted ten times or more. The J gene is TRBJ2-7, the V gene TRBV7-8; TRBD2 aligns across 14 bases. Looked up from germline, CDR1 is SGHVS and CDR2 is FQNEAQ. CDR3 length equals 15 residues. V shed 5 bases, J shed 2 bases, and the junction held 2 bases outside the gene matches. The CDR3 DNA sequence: TGTGCCAGCAGCCGGGGACTAGCGGGGGCCTACGAGCAGTACTTC. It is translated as CASSRGLAGAYEQYF.

For the CDR3, the DNA is TGTGCCAGCAGGGGGACAGGGAGGGGCACTGAAGCTTTCTTT. Residues: CASRGTGRGTEAFF. This chain uses TRBV6-1 with TRBJ1-1, with TRBD1 matching 9 bases. The V and J ends lost 6 bases and 4 bases, in that order; junction bases with no gene match: 6. This CDR3 is built from 14 residues. Germline V gene sequence: CDR1 MNHNS, CDR2 SASEGT.

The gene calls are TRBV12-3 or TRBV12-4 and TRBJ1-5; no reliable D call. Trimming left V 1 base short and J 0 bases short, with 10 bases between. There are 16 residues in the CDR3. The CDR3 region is CASSLGLTLSNQPQHF. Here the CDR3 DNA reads TGTGCCAGCAGTTTAGGGTTAACCCTTAGCAATCAGCCCCAGCATTTT.

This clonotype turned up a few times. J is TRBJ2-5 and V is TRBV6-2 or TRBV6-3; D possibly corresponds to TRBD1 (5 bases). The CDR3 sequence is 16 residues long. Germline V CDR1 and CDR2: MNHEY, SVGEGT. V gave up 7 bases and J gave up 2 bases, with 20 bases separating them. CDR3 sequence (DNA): TGTGCCAGCACAGCCCCTCTAAACAGGCAACAAGAGACCCAGTACTTC. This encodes CASTAPLNRQQETQYF.

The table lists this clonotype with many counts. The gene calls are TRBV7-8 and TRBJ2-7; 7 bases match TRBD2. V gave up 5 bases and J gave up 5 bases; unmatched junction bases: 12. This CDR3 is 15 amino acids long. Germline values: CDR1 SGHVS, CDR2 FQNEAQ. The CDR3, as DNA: TGTGCCAGCAGCCCCCAGGGAGGGTCGAGTGACGAGCAGTACTTC. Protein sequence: CASSPQGGSSDEQYF. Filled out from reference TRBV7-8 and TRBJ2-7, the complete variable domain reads GAGVSQSPRYKVAKRGQDVALRCDPISGHVSLFWYQQALGQGPEFLTYFQNEAQLDKSGLPSDRFFAERPEGSVSTLKIQRTQQEDSAVYLCASSPQGGSSDEQYFGPGTRLTVT.

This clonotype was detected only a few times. CDR3 loop: CASSPASGSTGELFF. The CDR3 nucleotides are TGTGCCAGCAGCCCTGCTAGCGGGAGCACCGGGGAGCTGTTTTTT. V gene TRBV9 combines with J gene TRBJ2-2; TRBD2 matches 10 bases. CDR1 and CDR2 (germline): SGDLS, YYNGEE. The CDR3 totals 15 residues. Trimming removed 4 bases from V and 4 bases from J; junction bases left unmatched: 4.

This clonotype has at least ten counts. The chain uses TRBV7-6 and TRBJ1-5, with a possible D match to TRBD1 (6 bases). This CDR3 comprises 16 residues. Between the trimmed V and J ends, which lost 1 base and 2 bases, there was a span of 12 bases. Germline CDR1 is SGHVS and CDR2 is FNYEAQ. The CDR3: CASSLGYGGGNQPQHF. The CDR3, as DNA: TGTGCCAGCAGCTTAGGTTATGGGGGCGGCAATCAGCCCCAGCATTTT.

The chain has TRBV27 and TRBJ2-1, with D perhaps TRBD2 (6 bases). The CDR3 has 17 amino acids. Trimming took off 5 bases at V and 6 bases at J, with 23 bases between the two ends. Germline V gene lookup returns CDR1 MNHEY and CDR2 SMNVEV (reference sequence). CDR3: CASSRTRSRAGSNEQFF. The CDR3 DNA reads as TGTGCCAGCAGTCGTACACGATCCAGGGCGGGGAGCAATGAGCAGTTCTTC.

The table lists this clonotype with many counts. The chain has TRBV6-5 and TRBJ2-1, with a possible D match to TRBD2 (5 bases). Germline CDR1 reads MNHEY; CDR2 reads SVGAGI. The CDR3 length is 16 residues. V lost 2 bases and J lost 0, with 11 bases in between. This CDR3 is CASSYGGPSSYNEQFF. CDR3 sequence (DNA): TGTGCCAGCAGTTACGGCGGGCCGAGCTCCTACAATGAGCAGTTCTTC.

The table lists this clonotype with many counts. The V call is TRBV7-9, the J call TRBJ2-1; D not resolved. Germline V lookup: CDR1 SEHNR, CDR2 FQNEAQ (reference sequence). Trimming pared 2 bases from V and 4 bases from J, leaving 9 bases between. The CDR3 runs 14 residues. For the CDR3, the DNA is TGTGCCAGCAGCTTATCCCGTAGGTACAATGAGCAGTTCTTC. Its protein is CASSLSRRYNEQFF.

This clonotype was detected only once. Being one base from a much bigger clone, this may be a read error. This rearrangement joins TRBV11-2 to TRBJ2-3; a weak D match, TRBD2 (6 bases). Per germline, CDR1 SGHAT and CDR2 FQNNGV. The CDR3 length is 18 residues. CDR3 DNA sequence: TGTGCCAGCAGCTTACGGGGATATGGGGGTACTAGCACAGATATGCAGTATTTT. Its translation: CASSLRGYGGTSTDMQYF.